One sample yielded the 20 T cell receptor beta chains listed below, sequenced in a study of Graves' ophthalmopathy and Graves' hyperthyroidism. CDR3 regions of TCR beta were amplified from RNA transcripts. RT-PCR was first run with HTBI primers, then multiplex PCR in a second round. TCRdb redid the calling of the multiplex PCR reads with MiXCR, one entry per CDR3 protein. Of 150,000 to 200,000 distinct CDR3 sequences in the sample, 35% to 45% were seen once. Sequenced: peripheral blood. All receptors derive from a man aged 25 to 45 with Graves' ophthalmopathy.

Many counts were recorded for this clonotype. The CDR3 here is CASSLAGTGYGYTF. CDR3 nucleotide sequence: TGTGCCAGCAGCTTAGCAGGGACCGGCTATGGCTACACCTTC. This chain connects TRBV7-9 to TRBJ1-2; D might be TRBD1 (5 bases). CDR1 and CDR2 from the germline V gene are SEHNR and FQNEAQ (reference sequence). CDR3 length: 14 amino acids. V was cut by 0 bases and J by 4 bases, with 9 bases left in between.

This clonotype was seen repeatedly, ten times or more. The V call is TRBV6-5, the J call TRBJ1-6; a weak D match, TRBD1 (5 bases). Trimming stripped 7 bases from V and 9 bases from J, with 19 bases between. This CDR3 is 15 amino acids long. Germline V lookup: CDR1 MNHEY, CDR2 SVGAGI. CDR3 region: CASTRSRDGSSPLHF. CDR3 sequence (DNA): TGTGCCAGCACCCGAAGCCGGGACGGAAGTTCACCCCTCCACTTT.

In DNA form, the CDR3 reads TGTGCCATCGTCCCCAGGGGGCGGGACGAGCAGTACTTC. The encoded protein is CAIVPRGRDEQYF. This chain connects TRBV28 to TRBJ2-7; 8 nucleotides align to TRBD1. The CDR3 consists of 13 residues. Trimming cost V 10 bases and J 5 bases; bases outside gene matches: 10. CDR1 is MDHEN, CDR2 SYDVKM, per germline.

This clonotype was detected many times. This chain connects TRBV13 to TRBJ1-5; 8 bases match TRBD1. The J segment lost 6 bases and the V segment lost 5 bases, leaving 9 bases of the junction unmatched. Per the germline V gene, CDR1 is PRHDT and CDR2 is FYEKMQ (reference sequence). This CDR3 has 15 amino acids. As DNA, the CDR3 is TGTGCCAGCAGCCGGCGAACCGACAGGGGTCAGCCCCAGCATTTT. Its translation is CASSRRTDRGQPQHF.

J is TRBJ2-7 and V is TRBV11-2; TRBD2 is a possible D gene (5 bases). Germline CDR1 is SGHAT and CDR2 is FQNNGV. V was cut by 2 bases and J by 6 bases, with 14 bases left in between. The CDR3 sequence is 14 residues long. This CDR3 is CASSLTSGVGEQYF. The CDR3 coding sequence is TGTGCCAGCAGCTTAACCTCCGGGGTTGGCGAGCAGTACTTC.

Comments on this clonotype: The junction departs from the called germline gene at one end, perhaps through a read error. The chain has TRBV12-3 or TRBV12-4 and TRBJ2-5; D perhaps matches TRBD1 (5 bases). The CDR3 loop spans 14 amino acids. CDR3 sequence: CASSLEVGQGTQYF. CDR3 coding DNA: TGTGCCAGCAGTTTAGAGGTTGGACAAGGGACCCAGTACTTC.

This clonotype was seen at least ten times. This sequence joins TRBV6-1 and TRBJ2-4; D unclear. From germline, CDR1 is MNHNS and CDR2 SASEGT. The CDR3 totals 12 residues. V was trimmed by 0 bases and J by 8 bases, leaving 5 bases between them. CDR3 sequence: CASSEALDIQYF. In DNA, the CDR3 is TGTGCCAGCAGTGAAGCGCTGGACATTCAGTACTTC.

This clonotype was observed at least ten times. The chain carries TRBV6-2 or TRBV6-3 and TRBJ2-7; D might be TRBD1 or TRBD2, each matching 5 bases. The CDR3 sequence is 14 residues long. Germline V lookup: CDR1 MNHEY, CDR2 SVGEGT. Deletions cut 6 bases from V and 7 bases from J, with 19 bases between. In DNA, the CDR3 is TGTGCCAGCAGCTTGGGACCCCATTACTTGGAGCAGTACTTC. This codes for CASSLGPHYLEQYF.

Comments on this clonotype: A much larger clonotype is one base distant, so this may be a read error. The chain is built from TRBV28 and TRBJ1-1; D not certain. V lost 0 bases and J 6 bases, leaving 5 bases between the germline ends. CDR3 length: 12 amino acids. Per the germline V gene, CDR1 is MDHEN and CDR2 is SYDVKM. The CDR3 here is CASSLWGSEAFF. CDR3 sequence (DNA): TGTGCCAGCAGTTTATGGGGCTCTGAAGCTTTCTTT.

This clonotype showed up many times. This chain uses TRBV24-1 with TRBJ2-5; 10 bases fit TRBD1. J gave up 4 bases and V 2 bases, and 6 bases lay outside the gene matches. The germline V gene has CDR1 KGHDR and CDR2 SFDVKD. This CDR3 has 16 amino acids. The DNA for the CDR3 is TGTGCCACCAGTGATTCACCGGGACAGGGGACAGAGACCCAGTACTTC. This codes for CATSDSPGQGTETQYF.

The chain links TRBV6-2 or TRBV6-3 to TRBJ1-1; D possibly corresponds to TRBD1 (6 bases). This CDR3 has 18 amino acids. Germline V gene sequence: CDR1 MNHEY, CDR2 SVGEGT. Trimming removed 8 bases at V and 3 bases at J, with 28 bases between. Written as DNA, the CDR3 is TGTGCCAGCGGATATTCCACAGGGCAGGTGAGGGGATACACTGAAGCTTTCTTT. Translated: CASGYSTGQVRGYTEAFF.

This sequence joins TRBV6-2 or TRBV6-3 and TRBJ2-7, with D possibly called TRBD1 or TRBD2 (5 bases each). Per the germline V gene, CDR1 is MNHEY and CDR2 is SVGEGT. The CDR3 consists of 12 residues. V was trimmed by 11 bases and J by 5 bases, leaving 16 bases between them. The CDR3 nucleotides are TGTGCCGGAGGACACGTTTGGAACGAGCAGTACTTC. Translating it yields CAGGHVWNEQYF.

This clonotype was counted once. The chain employs TRBV20-1 and TRBJ2-7; D ambiguous. The CDR3 runs 13 residues. Germline V gene data show CDR1 as DFQATT and CDR2 as SNEGSKA (reference sequence). The V end lost 5 bases, the J end lost 4 bases, and 15 bases lay between the germline ends. The CDR3 is CSAPDRARYEQYF. In nucleotides, the CDR3 is TGCAGTGCTCCGGACCGGGCGAGATACGAGCAGTACTTC.

The chain couples TRBV7-2 to TRBJ1-5; D is undetermined. V was cut by 2 bases and J by 6 bases, with 8 bases left in between. The V gene's germline CDR1 is SGHTA and CDR2 FQGNSA. There are 13 residues in the CDR3. Here the CDR3 DNA reads TGTGCCAGCAGCTTATCATTCTTTCAGCCCCAGCATTTT. Its protein product is CASSLSFFQPQHF.

This clonotype appeared many times. The rearrangement joins TRBV28 to TRBJ2-5; D ambiguous. V dropped 1 base and J dropped 4 bases, with 4 bases sitting between them. Germline V lookup: CDR1 MDHEN, CDR2 SYDVKM. CDR3 length: 12 amino acids. The CDR3 loop reads CASSLFRETQYF. DNA of the CDR3: TGTGCCAGCAGTTTATTTAGAGAGACCCAGTACTTC.

Here the CDR3 reads CASSIKGGWNTEAFF. The CDR3 DNA is TGTGCCAGTAGTATAAAGGGGGGGTGGAACACTGAAGCTTTCTTT. V usage is TRBV25-1 and J usage is TRBJ1-1; weak D call: TRBD1 (6 bases). The CDR3 length is 15 residues. The V and J ends lost 9 bases and 1 base respectively, with 18 bases between them. Germline V gene sequence: CDR1 MGHDK, CDR2 SYGVNS. Full variable domain (rest looked up from reference TRBV25-1 and TRBJ1-1): EADIYQTPRYLVIGTGKKITLECSQTMGHDKMYWYQQDPGMELHLIHYSYGVNSTEKGDLSSESTVSRIRTEHFPLTLESARPSHTSQYLCASSIKGGWNTEAFFGQGTRLTVV.

V gene TRBV30 combines with J gene TRBJ1-1; D call uncertain. Germline V CDR1 and CDR2: GTSNPN, SVGIG (reference sequence). Trimming took off 3 bases at V and 7 bases at J, with 12 bases between the two ends. The CDR3 contains 12 residues. CDR3 in amino acids: CAWSERTIEAFF. Written as DNA, the CDR3 is TGTGCCTGGAGCGAAAGAACCATTGAAGCTTTCTTT.

The V call is TRBV6-2 or TRBV6-3, the J call TRBJ2-7; D unclear. The V end was cut by 5 bases, the J end by 0 bases, with 8 bases between. The CDR3 length is 13 residues. In germline, CDR1 is MNHEY, CDR2 SVGEGT. Here the CDR3 reads CASSDRSSYEQYF. The CDR3 DNA reads TGTGCCAGCAGTGATCGGAGCTCCTACGAGCAGTACTTC.

The chain links TRBV2 to TRBJ1-5; the D gene is possibly TRBD1 (6 bases). From germline, CDR1 is SNHLY and CDR2 FYNNEI. The CDR3 is 17 amino acids. V lost 1 base to trimming and J lost 9 bases, with 22 bases between them. The CDR3 DNA reads TGTGCCAGCAGTGAAGTAGGGGCAGGGGTACTGGTAAGGCCCCAGCATTTT. The encoded protein is CASSEVGAGVLVRPQHF.

The chain combines TRBV12-3 or TRBV12-4 with TRBJ1-5, with TRBD1 as a possible D gene (5 bases). This CDR3 spans 12 amino acids. The V end was cut by 4 bases, the J end by 11 bases, with 12 bases between. In DNA form, the CDR3 reads TGTGCCAGCAGTTCTGGCGCCAGGGCCCAGCATTTT. Protein product: CASSSGARAQHF.